This T cell receptor beta chain was obtained from a study of blood T cell repertoires in COVID-19. Study background: Sites across the United States, Italy and Spain contributed samples from acute and convalescent COVID-19. PBMCs, B-cell-depleted T cells, or T cells provided the cDNA or gDNA that made up the material.

Original handling: Amplified reference gene primers provided the basis for estimating nucleated cell counts. Only in-frame clones appear in the TCRdb table, and some are missing; sequencing was by immunoSEQ multiplex PCR. Clone size and V and J calls were adopted from that table, with D and trimming inferred from the DNA. Of approximately 150,000 clones in the sample, approximately 83% were seen once. Germline-derived CDR1 and CDR2 are SGHRS and YFSETQ. The CDR3 is 16 residues long. The V and J ends lost 0 bases and 6 bases, in that order; junction bases with no gene match: 9. This TCR came from a man aged 65-85 years with active or convalescent COVID-19. Specimen: peripheral blood. V gene TRBV5-1 combines with J gene TRBJ2-7; 10 positions match TRBD2. CDR3 sequence: CASSLVLAGSGGEQYF. CDR3 bases: TGCGCCAGCAGCTTGGTACTAGCGGGATCGGGGGGCGAGCAGTACTTC.